A single sample gave rise to the 10 T cell receptor beta chains below, sequenced in a study of blood T cell repertoires in COVID-19. Profiling relied on immunoSEQ multiplex PCR, and the TCRdb table lists in-frame clones only, not all of them. The sample lists about 200,000 clones, 65% to 90% occurring once. Sequencing used peripheral blood. The source of these receptors is a man in his forties or fifties with acute or convalescent COVID-19.

In nucleotides, the CDR3 is TGTGCCAGCAGTTACTCCGGCGGGGGGGCTTACAATGAGCAGTTCTTC. Translation: CASSYSGGGAYNEQFF. The chain is built from TRBV6-5 and TRBJ2-1; 9 positions match TRBD2. V gave up 0 bases and J gave up 4 bases; unmatched junction bases: 4. CDR1 is MNHEY, CDR2 SVGAGI, per germline. This CDR3 contains 16 residues.

The rearrangement uses TRBV18 and TRBJ2-3; 12 bases are shared with TRBD2. V shed 6 bases, J shed 1 base, and the junction held 8 bases outside the gene matches. The CDR3 length is 17 residues. Germline lookup yields CDR1 KGHSH and CDR2 LQKENI. The CDR3 bases are TGTGCCAGCTCGTCTAGACTAGCGGGGGATCGCACAGATACGCAGTATTTT. Translated, it gives CASSSRLAGDRTDTQYF.

The chain recombines TRBV21-1 with TRBJ1-3; TRBD1, the D gene given by the table, was not confirmed from the DNA. TRBV21-1 is designated a pseudogene. The CDR3 extends over 17 amino acids. The CDR3 spells CASSVFDREISGNTIYF. CDR3 nucleotides: TGTGCCAGCAGCGTATTCGACAGGGAGATCTCTGGAAACACCATATATTTT.

This chain links TRBV10-2 with TRBJ2-7, with 8 bases fitting TRBD1. V lost 6 bases to trimming and J lost 3 bases; unmatched junction nucleotides: 10. Germline V gives CDR1 WSHSY, CDR2 SAAADI. CDR3 length equals 15 residues. The CDR3 DNA reads TGCGCCAGCAGCGAGGACAGGGAACACTTCTACGAGCAGTACTTC. This gives the protein CASSEDREHFYEQYF.

This clone was found once. The rearrangement links TRBV12-5 to TRBJ2-1; the match to TRBD2 covers 12 bases. Germline V gene data show CDR1 as LGHNT and CDR2 as FRNRAP. There are 18 residues in the CDR3. The ends lost 1 base at V and 5 bases at J; junction bases unmatched: 9. The CDR3 reads CASGLATASGGAHNEQFF. The DNA for the CDR3 is TGTGCTAGTGGTTTGGCCACTGCTAGCGGGGGGGCCCACAATGAGCAGTTCTTC.

This clone was counted a single time. The chain carries TRBV5-8 and TRBJ1-5; no clear D. Germline CDR1 reads SGHTS; CDR2 reads YDEGEE. The CDR3 spans 15 residues. The V end was cut by 1 base, the J end by 3 bases, with 11 bases between. CDR3 sequence (DNA): TGTGCCAGCAGCTTGTATCAGGTCCCCAATCAGCCCCAGCATTTT. It is translated as CASSLYQVPNQPQHF.

V and J are TRBV5-6 and TRBJ2-1, with 10 nucleotides matching TRBD1. The length of the CDR3 is 15 residues. The germline gives CDR1 SGHDT, CDR2 YYEEEE. J was trimmed by 7 bases and V by 1 base; bases with no gene match: 5. This CDR3 is CASSLLGQGSNEQFF. The CDR3 nucleotides read TGTGCCAGCAGCTTGTTGGGACAGGGGAGTAATGAGCAGTTCTTC.

The gene calls are TRBV5-1 and TRBJ1-2, with 8 bases identical to TRBD1. After removal of 2 bases from V and 6 bases from J, the junction contained 6 bases not matched to a gene. The CDR3 is 14 amino acids. CDR1 SGHRS and CDR2 YFSETQ come from the germline V gene. In DNA form, the CDR3 reads TGCGCCAGCAGCTTAGGACAGGGTGTTCATGGCTACACCTTC. Translation gives CASSLGQGVHGYTF. The entire variable domain, with the rest obtained from reference TRBV5-1 and TRBJ1-2, is as follows: KAGVTQTPRYLIKTRGQQVTLSCSPISGHRSVSWYQQTPGQGLQFLFEYFSETQRNKGNFPGRFSGRQFSNSRSEMNVSTLELGDSALYLCASSLGQGVHGYTFGSGTRLTVV.

Only one count was recorded for this clone. This chain uses TRBV27 with TRBJ2-1; possibly TRBD1 for D (6 bases). This CDR3 region has 15 residues. V was clipped by 9 bases and J by 0 bases, with 15 bases between them. The germline CDR1 and CDR2 sequences are MNHEY and SMNVEV (reference sequence). CDR3 region: CASRPRDISYNEQFF. CDR3 sequence (DNA): TGTGCCAGTAGACCCCGGGACATCTCCTACAATGAGCAGTTCTTC.

The V gene is TRBV7-3, the J gene TRBJ1-1, with 9 bases identical to TRBD1. Losses at the gene ends were 2 bases for V and 4 bases for J; bases not matched to a gene: 8. This CDR3 has 16 amino acids. The germline CDR1 and CDR2 sequences are SGHTA and FQGTGA. CDR3 in amino acids: CASSLGTGRLGTEAFF. DNA for the CDR3: TGTGCCAGCAGCTTAGGGACAGGGAGGTTGGGCACTGAAGCTTTCTTT.